What follows are 15 T cell receptor beta chains derived from one specimen sequenced in a study of T cell repertoires in aging, cancer and after chemotherapy. A mixed TRB-A/B primer pool amplified rearranged TRB by multiplex touch-down PCR. TCRdb fed the multiplex PCR reads into MiXCR, producing one record per CDR3 protein. Among more than 2,500 distinct CDR3 sequences listed, approximately 23% were seen once. Amplification of TCR beta used genomic DNA extracted from peripheral blood. Sequenced: blood. The receptors stem from a human donor with a solid tumor.

Within the sample, this clonotype is medium-sized. CDR3 loop: CASRRGPNQPQHF. Here the CDR3 DNA reads TGTGCCAGCAGGCGGGGTCCCAATCAGCCCCAGCATTTT. V usage is TRBV6-2 or TRBV6-3 and J usage is TRBJ1-5; D call uncertain. With 6 bases removed from V and 3 bases from J, the gap between germline ends came to 9 bases. From germline, CDR1 is MNHEY and CDR2 SVGEGT. The length of the CDR3 is 13 residues.

The rearrangement joins TRBV6-2 or TRBV6-3 to TRBJ2-4, with D possibly being TRBD2 (5 bases). Germline V gives CDR1 MNHEY, CDR2 SVGEGT. The CDR3 runs to 17 residues. V lost 5 bases, J lost 0 bases, and 17 bases lay in between. CDR3 in amino acids: CASSTQRRRGAKNIQYF. The CDR3 region has the DNA TGTGCCAGCAGTACCCAGCGGCGGAGAGGAGCCAAAAACATTCAGTACTTC.

The gene calls are TRBV6-2 or TRBV6-3 and TRBJ2-1; 8 positions agree with TRBD1. The junction had 15 bases not matched to a gene; V was cut back by 6 bases and J by 5 bases. CDR3 size: 17 residues. Germline assignment: CDR1 MNHEY and CDR2 SVGEGT. CDR3 sequence (DNA): TGTGCCAGCAGACGCGCCCTAAGGACAGGGTGGGACAATGAGCAGTTCTTC. Its protein product is CASRRALRTGWDNEQFF.

By its share, this clonotype is medium-sized. This sequence joins TRBV30 and TRBJ2-7; 15 bases line up with TRBD2. The CDR3 is 17 residues long. J gave up 5 bases and V 2 bases, and 10 bases lay outside the gene matches. CDR1 and CDR2 from the germline V gene are GTSNPN and SVGIG (reference sequence). The CDR3 nucleotides read TGTGCCTGGAGTCTATTTAGGACTAGCGGGGGGGACCACGAGCAGTACTTC. It codes for CAWSLFRTSGGDHEQYF.

V gene TRBV12-3 or TRBV12-4 combines with J gene TRBJ2-5; D might be TRBD2 (5 bases). The V end was cut by 11 bases, the J end by 6 bases, with 16 bases between. The CDR3 spans 12 residues. As DNA, the CDR3 is TGTGCCTCTGGGCTAGCAATAAAGACCCAGTACTTC. Translation: CASGLAIKTQYF.

Points on this clonotype: One junction end does not reproduce the germline sequence, and a read error may be involved. The V gene is TRBV7-2, the J gene TRBJ2-7; D unclear. CDR1 is SGHTA, CDR2 FQGNSA, per germline. The CDR3 runs 11 residues. The CDR3 nucleotides are TGTGCTAGCAGCTTACTCTACGAGCAGTACTTC. Protein sequence: CASSLLYEQYF.

The chain links TRBV7-6 to TRBJ2-1, with 7 bases fitting TRBD2. Germline V lookup: CDR1 SGHVS, CDR2 FNYEAQ. The CDR3 spans 15 residues. Trimming at V came to 4 bases and at J to 2 bases, leaving 5 bases not matched to a gene. The CDR3 DNA follows: TGTGCCAGCAGCTCCCTAGCGGTGGCCTACAATGAGCAGTTCTTC. It encodes CASSSLAVAYNEQFF.

This clonotype was seen a handful of times. The rearrangement uses TRBV6-2 or TRBV6-3 and TRBJ1-5; TRBD1 might be the D (5 bases). Germline V gene sequence: CDR1 MNHEY, CDR2 SVGEGT. This CDR3 comprises 17 residues. V dropped 8 bases and J dropped 5 bases, with 25 bases sitting between them. The CDR3 here is CASCPRMETRGYQPQHF. CDR3 bases: TGTGCCAGCTGCCCGCGAATGGAAACGAGGGGTTATCAGCCCCAGCATTTT.

J is TRBJ2-2 and V is TRBV19, with D perhaps TRBD2 (5 bases). The V end lost 4 bases, the J end lost 8 bases, and 5 bases lay between the germline ends. The CDR3 sequence is 11 residues long. Germline CDR1 and CDR2: LNHDA and SQIVND (reference sequence). The CDR3 bases are TGTGCCAGTAGTAGCGGGGGGGAGCTGTTTTTT. Its protein product is CASSSGGELFF.

This clonotype was seen just once. The CDR3 loop is CASSPRVRDRGFLGYNSPLHF. As DNA, the CDR3 is TGTGCCAGCAGCCCGAGAGTCCGGGACAGGGGATTTCTTGGGTATAATTCACCCCTCCACTTT. The rearrangement uses TRBV14 and TRBJ1-6, with 10 bases aligning to TRBD1. The CDR3 spans 21 residues. From germline, CDR1 is SGHDN and CDR2 FVKESK. Losses at the gene ends were 4 bases for V and 4 bases for J; bases not matched to a gene: 19.

The chain employs TRBV28 and TRBJ2-1; D gene ambiguous. Per germline, CDR1 MDHEN and CDR2 SYDVKM. Trimming left V 6 bases short and J 10 bases short, with 10 bases between. The CDR3 has 11 residues. The CDR3 here is CASSPSGEQFF. Written as DNA, the CDR3 is TGTGCCAGCAGCCCCAGTGGGGAGCAGTTCTTC.

This clonotype is judged medium-sized. This sequence joins TRBV12-3 or TRBV12-4 and TRBJ1-2; D not certain. With 4 bases removed from V and 6 bases from J, the gap between germline ends came to 6 bases. CDR3 size: 11 residues. CDR3 sequence (DNA): TGTGCCAGCAGTTCGTATGATGGCTACACCTTC. It translates to CASSSYDGYTF.

A few counts support this clonotype. This rearrangement joins TRBV10-3 to TRBJ1-4; D call uncertain. The CDR3 runs 15 residues. The ends were cut back, 0 bases at V and 7 bases at J, with 12 bases in the middle. Germline V gene data show CDR1 as ENHRY and CDR2 as SYGVKD. CDR3 region: CAISESNPVAEKLFF. As DNA, the CDR3 is TGTGCCATCAGTGAGTCTAACCCGGTGGCTGAAAAACTGTTTTTT.

V and J are TRBV5-1 and TRBJ1-3; no firm D call. V was shortened by 2 bases and J by 4 bases, with 7 bases between the two germline ends. The germline CDR1 and CDR2 sequences are SGHRS and YFSETQ. This CDR3 has 13 amino acids. CDR3 amino acids: CASSLHRGNTIYF. CDR3 bases: TGCGCCAGCAGCTTACATCGGGGAAACACCATATATTTT.

Sample share makes this clonotype medium-sized. V is TRBV6-5 and J is TRBJ2-7; D uncertain. CDR1 MNHEY and CDR2 SVGAGI come from the germline V gene. V was clipped by 2 bases and J by 7 bases, with 18 bases between them. The CDR3 is 15 residues long. CDR3: CASSYSQEPTSEQYF. The CDR3 DNA reads TGTGCCAGCAGTTACAGCCAGGAACCTACGTCGGAGCAGTACTTC.